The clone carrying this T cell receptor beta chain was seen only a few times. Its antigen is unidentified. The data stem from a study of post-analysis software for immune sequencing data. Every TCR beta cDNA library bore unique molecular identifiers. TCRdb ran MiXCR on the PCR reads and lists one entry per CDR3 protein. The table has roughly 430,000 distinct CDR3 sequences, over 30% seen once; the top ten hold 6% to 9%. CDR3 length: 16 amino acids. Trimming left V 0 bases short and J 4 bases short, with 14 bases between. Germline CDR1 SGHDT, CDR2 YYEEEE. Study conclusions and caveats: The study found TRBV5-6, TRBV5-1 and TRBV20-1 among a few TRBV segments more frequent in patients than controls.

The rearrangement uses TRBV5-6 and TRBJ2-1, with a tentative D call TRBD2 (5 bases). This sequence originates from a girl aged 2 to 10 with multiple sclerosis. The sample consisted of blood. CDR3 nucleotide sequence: TGTGCCAGCAGCTTGGTGGACTCGCCACCTTACAATGAGCAGTTCTTC. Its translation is CASSLVDSPPYNEQFF.